The 20 T cell receptor beta chains given below trace back to one sample, sequenced in a study of cytomegalovirus exposure and HLA in healthy donors. Using immunoSEQ multiplex PCR, the repertoire was profiled, and TCRdb retains in-frame clones only, with some absent. The sample consists of about 110,000 clones, roughly nine tenths of them appearing once. The sequencing sample was made of PBMCs. These receptors were obtained from a woman younger than 35 in good health and CMV-seropositive.

The chain combines TRBV6-1 with TRBJ2-6; TRBD2 might be the D (5 bases). The CDR3 is 16 amino acids. Germline V gives CDR1 MNHNS, CDR2 SASEGT. V gave up 3 bases and J gave up 0 bases, with 9 bases separating them. The CDR3 is CASSDWRPSGANVLTF. The CDR3 bases are TGTGCCAGCAGTGACTGGAGGCCCTCTGGGGCCAACGTCCTGACTTTC.

This clone turned up a few times. CDR3 coding DNA: TGTGCCAGCAGTACTAACTACGAGCAGTACTTC. It encodes CASSTNYEQYF. The chain combines TRBV2 with TRBJ2-7; unclear D gene. V gave up 5 bases and J gave up 3 bases, with 5 bases separating them. Germline values: CDR1 SNHLY, CDR2 FYNNEI. This CDR3 has 11 residues.

This clone was counted a single time. The chain links TRBV30 to TRBJ1-1; possible D gene TRBD1, 5 bases. The CDR3 has 13 residues. Trimming took 3 bases from V and 5 from J, leaving 13 bases between them. The germline CDR1 and CDR2 sequences are GTSNPN and SVGIG (reference sequence). The chain's CDR3 is CAWSANGGTEAFF. The DNA of the CDR3 is TGTGCCTGGAGCGCCAACGGGGGAACTGAAGCTTTCTTT. The variable domain in full, completed from reference TRBV30 and TRBJ1-1, reads SQTIHQWPATLVQPVGSPLSLECTVEGTSNPNLYWYRQAAGRGLQLLFYSVGIGQISSEVPQNLSASRPQDRQFILSSKKLLLSDSGFYLCAWSANGGTEAFFGQGTRLTVV.

The chain uses TRBV28 and TRBJ1-2, with D tentatively TRBD1 (5 bases). Trimming took 7 bases from V and 4 from J, leaving 25 bases between them. Germline CDR1 is MDHEN and CDR2 is SYDVKM. This CDR3 region has 17 residues. For the CDR3, the DNA is TGTGCCAGCACCCCCCAAGCTGGGGGGGGGTTTATCTATGGCTACACCTTC. Protein sequence: CASTPQAGGGFIYGYTF.

The V gene is TRBV7-9, the J gene TRBJ2-3; 7 bases are a match to TRBD2. The CDR3 is 13 amino acids. The germline V gene encodes CDR1 SEHNR and CDR2 FQNEAQ (reference sequence). J lost 2 bases, V lost 8 bases, and 4 bases had no gene match. CDR3 in amino acids: CASGGEITDTQYF. CDR3 nucleotide sequence: TGTGCCAGCGGGGGGGAGATCACAGATACGCAGTATTTT.

This chain links TRBV5-1 with TRBJ2-1; 9 positions agree with TRBD1. In germline, CDR1 is SGHRS, CDR2 YFSETQ. V shed 5 bases and J 15 bases; nucleotides not matched to a gene: 9. The CDR3 is 12 amino acids. CDR3 DNA: TGCGCCAGCAGTTCATCCGGGACAGGGACGTTCTTC. It translates to CASSSSGTGTFF.

This chain uses TRBV30 with TRBJ2-7; possible D gene TRBD1, 5 bases. Germline CDR1 and CDR2: GTSNPN and SVGIG (reference sequence). This CDR3 comprises 13 residues. Trimming shortened V by 0 bases and J by 5 bases, and 11 bases separated the two germline ends. The CDR3 reads CAWSVPAGNEQYF. The CDR3 DNA reads TGTGCCTGGAGTGTACCGGCAGGGAACGAGCAGTACTTC. Using reference TRBV30 and TRBJ2-7 for the parts outside the CDR3, the full variable domain is SQTIHQWPATLVQPVGSPLSLECTVEGTSNPNLYWYRQAAGRGLQLLFYSVGIGQISSEVPQNLSASRPQDRQFILSSKKLLLSDSGFYLCAWSVPAGNEQYFGPGTRLTVT.

This clone was picked up one time. The chain employs TRBV28 and TRBJ1-5; D is undetermined. This CDR3 spans 13 amino acids. Trimming shortened V by 7 bases and J by 0 bases, and 7 bases separated the two germline ends. Germline V gene lookup returns CDR1 MDHEN and CDR2 SYDVKM. The CDR3 DNA follows: TGTGCCAGCATAGCAAGTAGCAATCAGCCCCAGCATTTT. Amino acids: CASIASSNQPQHF.

This chain joins TRBV4-1 and TRBJ2-2; 7 bases are a match to TRBD1. Per the germline V gene, CDR1 is MGHRA and CDR2 is YSYEKL. V gave up 4 bases and J gave up 1 base; unmatched junction bases: 12. The CDR3 totals 18 residues. The CDR3 region has the DNA TGCGCCAGCAGCCGCCGGACAGGCACGACGGAGAACACCGGGGAGCTGTTTTTT. It specifies CASSRRTGTTENTGELFF.

J is TRBJ2-7 and V is TRBV7-6, with TRBD2 as a possible D gene (5 bases). The ends were cut back, 1 base at V and 6 bases at J, with 13 bases in the middle. Per germline, CDR1 SGHVS and CDR2 FNYEAQ. The CDR3 sequence is 14 residues long. CDR3 DNA sequence: TGTGCCAGCAGCTTAGGGGGAGAAGCCTGCGAGCAGTACTTC. Translated, it gives CASSLGGEACEQYF.

The chain employs TRBV7-3 and TRBJ2-1; D is unclear. Germline values: CDR1 SGHTA, CDR2 FQGTGA. Trimming removed 5 bases from V and 5 bases from J, with 13 bases in between. This CDR3 region has 14 residues. CDR3 nucleotide sequence: TGTGCCAGCAGCCACAGCTCTGAAGACAATGAGCAGTTCTTC. It codes for CASSHSSEDNEQFF.

The rearrangement uses TRBV19 and TRBJ2-7; the D gene is possibly TRBD1 (6 bases). The V gene lost 4 bases and the J gene lost 6 bases, with 13 bases spanning the gap. The CDR3 is 13 amino acids. Per germline, CDR1 LNHDA and CDR2 SQIVND (reference sequence). DNA of the CDR3: TGTGCCAGTAGTAAACAGGGCGCGGGCGAGCAGTACTTC. Translation: CASSKQGAGEQYF.

CDR3 sequence: CASSEGEGGGNTIYF. DNA of the CDR3: TGTGCCAGCAGTGAGGGGGAAGGCGGTGGAAACACCATATATTTT. This rearrangement joins TRBV28 to TRBJ1-3; weak D call: TRBD1 (6 bases). Germline V gives CDR1 MDHEN, CDR2 SYDVKM. The CDR3 sequence is 15 residues long. The V gene lost 5 bases and the J gene lost 3 bases, with 14 bases spanning the gap.

The chain is built from TRBV6-1 and TRBJ2-1, with 9 bases lining up with TRBD1. The CDR3 totals 17 residues. Trimming cost V 2 bases and J 2 bases; bases outside gene matches: 7. CDR1 MNHNS and CDR2 SASEGT come from the germline V gene. The CDR3 bases are TGTGCCAGCAGTGAAAGGGGGACAGGGCAGACCTACAATGAGCAGTTCTTC. As protein: CASSERGTGQTYNEQFF.

The chain employs TRBV5-1 and TRBJ2-5; 11 bases agree with TRBD2. CDR1 is SGHRS, CDR2 YFSETQ, per germline. CDR3 length: 16 amino acids. V lost 4 bases to trimming and J lost 7 bases; unmatched junction nucleotides: 12. The CDR3 region is CASSPGLAAPSGTQYF. Here the CDR3 DNA reads TGCGCCAGCAGCCCGGGACTAGCGGCCCCATCCGGGACCCAGTACTTC.

The V gene is TRBV19, the J gene TRBJ1-4, with D unclear. V lost 7 bases to trimming and J lost 10 bases, with 10 bases between them. This CDR3 has 11 residues. Germline V gene data show CDR1 as LNHDA and CDR2 as SQIVND (reference sequence). This chain's CDR3 is CASMGRGKLFF. CDR3 sequence (DNA): TGTGCCAGTATGGGCCGGGGAAAACTGTTTTTT.

The chain is built from TRBV6-1 and TRBJ2-2; TRBD2 matches 10 bases. Germline CDR1 is MNHNS and CDR2 is SASEGT. V shed 5 bases and J 7 bases; nucleotides not matched to a gene: 4. This CDR3 has 14 residues. For the CDR3, the DNA is TGTGCCAGCAGTTTCAGCGGGGGGGTCGGGGAGCTGTTTTTT. This translates into CASSFSGGVGELFF.

The rearrangement links TRBV10-1 to TRBJ2-7; maybe TRBD1 (7 bases). The CDR3 sequence is 14 residues long. Trimming took off 3 bases at V and 4 bases at J, with 13 bases between the two ends. The germline V gene encodes CDR1 WNHNN and CDR2 SYGVQD (reference sequence). CDR3 DNA: TGCGCCAGCAGTGAAGGGGCAGGGGGGTACGAGCAGTACTTC. Its protein product is CASSEGAGGYEQYF.

This clone was detected only a few times. V is TRBV5-6 and J is TRBJ2-7, with TRBD2 as a possible D gene (5 bases). CDR1 SGHDT and CDR2 YYEEEE come from the germline V gene. This CDR3 comprises 13 residues. V was pared by 0 bases and J by 3 bases, with 7 bases between. CDR3 sequence (DNA): TGTGCCAGCAGCTTGGGCGGAGGCTACGAGCAGTACTTC. Translating it yields CASSLGGGYEQYF.

V and J are TRBV6-5 and TRBJ1-2, with D unresolved. The ends were cut back, 5 bases at V and 0 bases at J, with 13 bases in the middle. CDR1 is MNHEY and CDR2 is SVGAGI in the germline V gene. The CDR3 runs 15 residues. CDR3 sequence reads: CASSLRRTTNYGYTF. Here the CDR3 DNA reads TGTGCCAGCAGTCTGAGGAGAACAACTAACTATGGCTACACCTTC.